The entry that follows covers one T cell receptor (beta chain) sequence. CDR1 and CDR2 from the germline V gene are SGHNT and YYREEE (reference sequence). Unmatched junction bases numbered 5, after V lost 5 bases and J lost 1 base. This CDR3 is built from 16 residues. The data stem from a study of blood T cell repertoires in COVID-19. Clones were sequenced by immunoSEQ multiplex PCR, and TCRdb holds only the in-frame ones, with some missing. The sample yields a few hundred thousand clones, roughly nine tenths seen once. Specimen: PBMCs or T cells enriched from blood (not recorded which). The chain couples TRBV5-4 to TRBJ2-3, with 12 bases aligning to TRBD1. The clonotype originates from a woman aged 25 to 39 who had recovered from COVID-19. The CDR3 reads CASSPGTGGRTDTQYF. CDR3 in DNA: TGTGCCAGCAGTCCTGGGACAGGGGGCCGCACAGATACGCAGTATTTT.